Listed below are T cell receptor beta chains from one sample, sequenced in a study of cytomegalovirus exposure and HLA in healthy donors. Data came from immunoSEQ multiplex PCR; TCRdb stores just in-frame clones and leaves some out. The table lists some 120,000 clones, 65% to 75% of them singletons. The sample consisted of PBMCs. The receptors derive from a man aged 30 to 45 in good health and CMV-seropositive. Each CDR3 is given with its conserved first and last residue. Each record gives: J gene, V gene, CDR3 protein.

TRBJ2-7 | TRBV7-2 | CASSLSGPRREQYF
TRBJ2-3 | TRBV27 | CASSPGLAYTDTQYF
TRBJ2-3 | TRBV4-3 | CASSQEFVRTSGVSADTQYF
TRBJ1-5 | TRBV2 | CASSEQRGNQPQHF
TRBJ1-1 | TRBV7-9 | CASSIRQGDTEAFF
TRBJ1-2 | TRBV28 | CASSLRQGAGNYGYTF
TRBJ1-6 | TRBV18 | CASSPTGPIGSPLHF
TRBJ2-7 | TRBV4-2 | CASSQAGGTYEQYF
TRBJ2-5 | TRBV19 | CASSMSSGEETQYF
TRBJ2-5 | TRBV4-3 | CASSQGIDFTSGETQYF
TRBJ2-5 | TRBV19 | CASNAGRQETQYF
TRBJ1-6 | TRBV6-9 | CASSYKQGRSYNSPLHF
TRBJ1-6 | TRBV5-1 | CASSLARGREYSPLHF
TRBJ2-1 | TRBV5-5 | CASSLEGQARPPYNEQFF
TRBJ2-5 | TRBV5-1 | CASSLTTGSGEQYF
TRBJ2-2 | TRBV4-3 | CASSRYGTADTGELFF
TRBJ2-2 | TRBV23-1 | CASSHQGRGRSYAGELFF